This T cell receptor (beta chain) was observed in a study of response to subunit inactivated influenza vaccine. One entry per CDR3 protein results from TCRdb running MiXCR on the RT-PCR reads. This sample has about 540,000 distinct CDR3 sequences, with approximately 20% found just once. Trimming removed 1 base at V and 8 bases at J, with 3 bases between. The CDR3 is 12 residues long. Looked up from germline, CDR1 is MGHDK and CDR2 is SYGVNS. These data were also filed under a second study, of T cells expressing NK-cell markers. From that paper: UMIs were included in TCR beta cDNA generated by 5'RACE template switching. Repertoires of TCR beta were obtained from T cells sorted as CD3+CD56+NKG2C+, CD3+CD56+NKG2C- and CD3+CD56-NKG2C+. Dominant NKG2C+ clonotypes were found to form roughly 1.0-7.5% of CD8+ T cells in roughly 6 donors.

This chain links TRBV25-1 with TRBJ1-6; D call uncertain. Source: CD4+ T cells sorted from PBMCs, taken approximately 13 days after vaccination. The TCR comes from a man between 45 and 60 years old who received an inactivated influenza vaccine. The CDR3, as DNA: TGTGCCAGCAGTGAATCGTATTCACCCCTCCACTTT. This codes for CASSESYSPLHF.